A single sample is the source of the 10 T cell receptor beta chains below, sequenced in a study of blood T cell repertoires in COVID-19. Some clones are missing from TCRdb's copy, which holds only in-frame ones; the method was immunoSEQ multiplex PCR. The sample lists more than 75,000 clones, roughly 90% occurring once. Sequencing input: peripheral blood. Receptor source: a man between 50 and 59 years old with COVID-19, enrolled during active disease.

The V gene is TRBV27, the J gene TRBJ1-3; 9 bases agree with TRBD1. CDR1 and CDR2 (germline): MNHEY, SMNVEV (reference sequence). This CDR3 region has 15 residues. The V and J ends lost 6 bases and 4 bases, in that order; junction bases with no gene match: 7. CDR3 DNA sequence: TGTGCCAGCAGATCACAGGGGGCAGGGGGAAACACCATATATTTT. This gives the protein CASRSQGAGGNTIYF.

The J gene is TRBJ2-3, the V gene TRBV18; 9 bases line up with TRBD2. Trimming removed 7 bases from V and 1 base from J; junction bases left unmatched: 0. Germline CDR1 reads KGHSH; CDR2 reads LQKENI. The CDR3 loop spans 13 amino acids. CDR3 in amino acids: CASLAGGTDTQYF. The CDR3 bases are TGTGCCAGCTTAGCGGGGGGCACAGATACGCAGTATTTT. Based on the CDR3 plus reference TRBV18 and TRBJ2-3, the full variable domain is NAGVMQNPRHLVRRRGQEARLRCSPMKGHSHVYWYRQLPEEGLKFMVYLQKENIIDESGMPKERFSAEFPKEGPSILRIQQVVRGDSAAYFCASLAGGTDTQYFGPGTRLTVL.

This chain's CDR3 is CASSMTSGGSYEQFF. DNA of the CDR3: TGTGCCAGCAGTATGACTAGCGGGGGGTCGTATGAGCAGTTCTTC. The chain couples TRBV5-4 to TRBJ2-1; 13 nucleotides match TRBD2. Germline V lookup: CDR1 SGHNT, CDR2 YYREEE (reference sequence). V lost 5 bases and J lost 8; bases outside the gene matches: 7. CDR3 length equals 15 residues. The full variable domain, completed using reference TRBV5-4 and TRBJ2-1, is ETGVTQSPTHLIKTRGQQVTLRCSSQSGHNTVSWYQQALGQGPQFIFQYYREEENGRGNFPPRFSGLQFPNYSSELNVNALELDDSALYLCASSMTSGGSYEQFFGPGTRLTVL.

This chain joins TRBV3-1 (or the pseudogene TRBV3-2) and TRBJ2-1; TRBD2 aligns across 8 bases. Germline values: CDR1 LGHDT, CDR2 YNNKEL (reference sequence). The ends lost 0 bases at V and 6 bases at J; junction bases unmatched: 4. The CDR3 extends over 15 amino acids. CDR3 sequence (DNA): TGTGCCAGCAGCCAAGAGGGGACTAGGTCCAATGAGCAGTTCTTC. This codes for CASSQEGTRSNEQFF.

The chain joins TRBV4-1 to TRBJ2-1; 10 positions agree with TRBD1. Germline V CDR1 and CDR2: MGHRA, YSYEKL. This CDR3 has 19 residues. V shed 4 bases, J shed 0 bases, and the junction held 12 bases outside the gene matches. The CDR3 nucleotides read TGCGCCAGCAGCCCCGGTGGGACAGGGGCCCTAAGCTCCTACAATGAGCAGTTCTTC. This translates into CASSPGGTGALSSYNEQFF.

CDR3 amino acids: CASRGGGRGYQPQHF. CDR3 DNA: TGTGCCAGTCGAGGTGGTGGCAGGGGATACCAGCCCCAGCATTTT. The chain is built from TRBV19 and TRBJ1-5, with D maybe TRBD1 (6 bases). CDR1 LNHDA and CDR2 SQIVND come from the germline V gene (reference sequence). The CDR3 extends over 15 amino acids. Trimming left V 8 bases short and J 7 bases short, with 21 bases between.

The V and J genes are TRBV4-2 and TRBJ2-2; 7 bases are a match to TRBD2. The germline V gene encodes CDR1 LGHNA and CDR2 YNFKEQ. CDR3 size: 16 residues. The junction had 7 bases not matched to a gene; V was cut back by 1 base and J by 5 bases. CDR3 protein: CASSQVGGSRTGELFF. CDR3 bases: TGTGCCAGCAGCCAAGTGGGAGGGTCGAGGACCGGGGAGCTGTTTTTT.

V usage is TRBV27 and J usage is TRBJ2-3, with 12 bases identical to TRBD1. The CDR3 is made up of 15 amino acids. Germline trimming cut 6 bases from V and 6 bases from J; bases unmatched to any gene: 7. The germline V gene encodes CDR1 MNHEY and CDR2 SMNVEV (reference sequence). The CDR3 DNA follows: TGTGCCAGCAGAAAGGGACAGGGGGCAAGGGATACGCAGTATTTT. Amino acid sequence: CASRKGQGARDTQYF.

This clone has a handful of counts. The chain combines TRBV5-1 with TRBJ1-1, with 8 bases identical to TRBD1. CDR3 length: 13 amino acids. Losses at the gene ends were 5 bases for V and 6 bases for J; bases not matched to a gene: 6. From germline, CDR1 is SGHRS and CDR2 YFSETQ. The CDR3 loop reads CASSQGAGSEAFF. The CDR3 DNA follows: TGCGCCAGCAGTCAGGGGGCGGGGTCTGAAGCTTTCTTT.

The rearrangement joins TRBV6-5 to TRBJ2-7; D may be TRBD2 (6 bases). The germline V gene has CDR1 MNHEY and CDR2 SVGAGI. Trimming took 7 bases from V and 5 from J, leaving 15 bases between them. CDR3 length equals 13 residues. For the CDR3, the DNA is TGTGCCAGCACCGACCCGGGGAGGAACGAGCAGTACTTC. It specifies CASTDPGRNEQYF.